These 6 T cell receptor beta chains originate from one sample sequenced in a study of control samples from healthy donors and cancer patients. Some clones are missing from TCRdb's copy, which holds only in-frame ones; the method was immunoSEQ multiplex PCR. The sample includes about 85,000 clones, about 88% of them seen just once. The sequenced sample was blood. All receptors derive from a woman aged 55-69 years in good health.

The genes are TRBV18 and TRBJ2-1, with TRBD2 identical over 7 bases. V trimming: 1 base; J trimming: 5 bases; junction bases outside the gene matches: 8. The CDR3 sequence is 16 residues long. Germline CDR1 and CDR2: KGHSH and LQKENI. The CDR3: CASSPLASGTNNEQFF. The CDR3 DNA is TGTGCCAGCTCACCACTAGCCAGCGGGACTAACAATGAGCAGTTCTTC.

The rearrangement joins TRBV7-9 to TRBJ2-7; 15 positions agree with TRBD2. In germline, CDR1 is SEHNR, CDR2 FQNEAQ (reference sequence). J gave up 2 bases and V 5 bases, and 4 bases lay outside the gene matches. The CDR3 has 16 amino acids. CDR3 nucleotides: TGTGCCAGCAGCCAAGGACTAGCGGGGGGGGCCTACGAGCAGTACTTC. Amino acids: CASSQGLAGGAYEQYF.

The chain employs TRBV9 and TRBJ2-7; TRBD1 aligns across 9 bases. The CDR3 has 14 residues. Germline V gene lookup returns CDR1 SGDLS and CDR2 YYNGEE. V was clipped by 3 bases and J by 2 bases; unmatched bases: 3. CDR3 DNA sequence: TGTGCCAGCAGCGCCGGGACAGGGACCTACGAGCAGTACTTC. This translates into CASSAGTGTYEQYF. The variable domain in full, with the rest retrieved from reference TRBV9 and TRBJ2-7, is DSGVTQTPKHLITATGQRVTLRCSPRSGDLSVYWYQQSLDQGLQFLIQYYNGEERAKGNILERFSAQQFPDLHSELNLSSLELGDSALYFCASSAGTGTYEQYFGPGTRLTVT.

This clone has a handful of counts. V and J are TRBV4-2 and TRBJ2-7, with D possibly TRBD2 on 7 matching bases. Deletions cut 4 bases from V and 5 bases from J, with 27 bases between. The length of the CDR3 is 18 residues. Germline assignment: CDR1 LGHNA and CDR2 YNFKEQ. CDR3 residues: CASSLLGGGGPTEHEQYF. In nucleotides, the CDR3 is TGTGCCAGCAGCCTCCTTGGAGGGGGGGGACCCACCGAGCACGAGCAGTACTTC.

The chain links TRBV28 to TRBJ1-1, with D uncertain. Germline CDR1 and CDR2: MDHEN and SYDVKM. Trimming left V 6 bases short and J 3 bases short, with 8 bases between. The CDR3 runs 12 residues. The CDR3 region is CASSSIYTEAFF. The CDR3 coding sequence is TGTGCCAGCAGCTCCATATACACTGAAGCTTTCTTT.

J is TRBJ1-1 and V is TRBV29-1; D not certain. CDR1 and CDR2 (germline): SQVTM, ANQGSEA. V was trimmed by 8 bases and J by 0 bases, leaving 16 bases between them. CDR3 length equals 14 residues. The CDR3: CSSWTANMNTEAFF. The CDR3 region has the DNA TGCAGCTCTTGGACGGCTAATATGAACACTGAAGCTTTCTTT.